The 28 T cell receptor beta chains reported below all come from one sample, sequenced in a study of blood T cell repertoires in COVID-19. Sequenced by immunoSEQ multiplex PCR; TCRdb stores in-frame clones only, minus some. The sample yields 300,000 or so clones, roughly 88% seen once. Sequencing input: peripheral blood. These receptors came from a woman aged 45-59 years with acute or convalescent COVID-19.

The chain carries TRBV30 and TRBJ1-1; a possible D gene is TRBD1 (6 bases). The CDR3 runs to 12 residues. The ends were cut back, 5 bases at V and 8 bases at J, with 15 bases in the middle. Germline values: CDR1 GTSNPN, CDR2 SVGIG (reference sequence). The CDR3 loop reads CAWSRQVGEAFF. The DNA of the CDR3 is TGTGCCTGGTCTCGACAGGTCGGCGAAGCTTTCTTT.

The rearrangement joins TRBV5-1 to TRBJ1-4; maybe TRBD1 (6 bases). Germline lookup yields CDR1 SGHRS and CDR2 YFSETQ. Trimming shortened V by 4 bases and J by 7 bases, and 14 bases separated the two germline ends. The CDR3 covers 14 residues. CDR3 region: CASSLWRGGEKLFF. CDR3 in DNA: TGCGCCAGCAGCCTCTGGAGAGGGGGTGAAAAACTGTTTTTT.

The CDR3: CSASSAGLGYNEQFF. The CDR3 DNA reads TGCAGTGCTAGTTCAGCGGGACTGGGATACAATGAGCAGTTCTTC. This chain uses TRBV20-1 with TRBJ2-1, with TRBD2 matching 7 bases. V lost 3 bases and J lost 4; bases outside the gene matches: 9. The CDR3 runs to 15 residues. Germline-derived CDR1 and CDR2 are DFQATT and SNEGSKA (reference sequence).

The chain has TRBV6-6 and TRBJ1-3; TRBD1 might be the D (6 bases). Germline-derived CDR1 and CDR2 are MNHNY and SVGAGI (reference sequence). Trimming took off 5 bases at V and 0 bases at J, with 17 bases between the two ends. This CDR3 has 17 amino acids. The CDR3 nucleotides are TGTGCCAGCAGTCGTGATTGGGGGCACAACTCTGGAAACACCATATATTTT. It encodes CASSRDWGHNSGNTIYF.

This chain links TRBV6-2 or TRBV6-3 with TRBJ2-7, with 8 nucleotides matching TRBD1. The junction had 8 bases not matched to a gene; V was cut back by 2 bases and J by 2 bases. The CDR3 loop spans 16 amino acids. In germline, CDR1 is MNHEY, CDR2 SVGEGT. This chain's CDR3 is CASSYTPGQVTYEQYF. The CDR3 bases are TGTGCCAGCAGTTACACCCCGGGACAGGTAACCTACGAGCAGTACTTC.

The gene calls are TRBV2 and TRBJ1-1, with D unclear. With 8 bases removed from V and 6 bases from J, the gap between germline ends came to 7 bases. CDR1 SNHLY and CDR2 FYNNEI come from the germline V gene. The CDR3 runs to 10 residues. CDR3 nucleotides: TGTGCCAGCCACGGGGCTGAAGCTTTCTTT. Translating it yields CASHGAEAFF.

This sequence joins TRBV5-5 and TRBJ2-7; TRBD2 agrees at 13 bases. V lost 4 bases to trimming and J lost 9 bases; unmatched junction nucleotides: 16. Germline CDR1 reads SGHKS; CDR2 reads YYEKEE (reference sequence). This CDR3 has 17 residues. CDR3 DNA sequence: TGTGCCAGCAGCGCCATGCCCGGACTAGCGGGAGTGTTAGCGCAGTACTTC. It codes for CASSAMPGLAGVLAQYF.

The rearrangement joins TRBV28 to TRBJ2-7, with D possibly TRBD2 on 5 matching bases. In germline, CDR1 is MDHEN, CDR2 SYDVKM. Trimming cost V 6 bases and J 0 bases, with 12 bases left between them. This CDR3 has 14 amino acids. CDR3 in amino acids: CASSPHGDSYEQYF. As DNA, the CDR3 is TGTGCCAGCAGCCCCCACGGGGACTCCTACGAGCAGTACTTC.

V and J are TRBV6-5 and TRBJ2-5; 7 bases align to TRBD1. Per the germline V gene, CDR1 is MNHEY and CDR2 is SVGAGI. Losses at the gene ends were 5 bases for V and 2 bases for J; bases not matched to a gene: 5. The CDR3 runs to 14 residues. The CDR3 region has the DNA TGTGCCAGCAGTACCGGGACAGTACAAGAGACCCAGTACTTC. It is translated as CASSTGTVQETQYF.

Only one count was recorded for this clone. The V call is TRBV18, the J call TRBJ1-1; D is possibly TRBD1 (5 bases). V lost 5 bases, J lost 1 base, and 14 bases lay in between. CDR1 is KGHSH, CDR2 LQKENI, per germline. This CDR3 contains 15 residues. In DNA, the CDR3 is TGTGCCAGCTCAAGCAACCAGGGCCAGAACACTGAAGCTTTCTTT. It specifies CASSSNQGQNTEAFF. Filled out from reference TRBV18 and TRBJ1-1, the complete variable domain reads NAGVMQNPRHLVRRRGQEARLRCSPMKGHSHVYWYRQLPEEGLKFMVYLQKENIIDESGMPKERFSAEFPKEGPSILRIQQVVRGDSAAYFCASSSNQGQNTEAFFGQGTRLTVV.

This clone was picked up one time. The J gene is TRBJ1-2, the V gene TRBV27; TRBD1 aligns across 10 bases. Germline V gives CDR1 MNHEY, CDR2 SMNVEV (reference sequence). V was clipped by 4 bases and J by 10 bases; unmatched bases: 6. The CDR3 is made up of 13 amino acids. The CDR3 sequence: CASSSRDRGIYTF. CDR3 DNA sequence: TGTGCCAGCAGTTCCCGGGACAGGGGTATCTACACCTTC.

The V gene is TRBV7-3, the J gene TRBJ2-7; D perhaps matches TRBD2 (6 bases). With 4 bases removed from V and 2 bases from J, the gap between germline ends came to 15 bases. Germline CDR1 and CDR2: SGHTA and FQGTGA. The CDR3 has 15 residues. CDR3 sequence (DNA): TGTGCCAGCAGCTCTACACCGGGGGTGGCCTACGAGCAGTACTTC. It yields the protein CASSSTPGVAYEQYF.

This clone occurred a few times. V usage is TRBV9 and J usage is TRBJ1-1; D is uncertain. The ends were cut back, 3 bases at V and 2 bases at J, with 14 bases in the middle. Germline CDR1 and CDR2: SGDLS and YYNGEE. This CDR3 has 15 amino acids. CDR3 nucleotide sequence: TGTGCCAGCAGCGCTTATGAGGCCACCAACACTGAAGCTTTCTTT. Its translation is CASSAYEATNTEAFF.

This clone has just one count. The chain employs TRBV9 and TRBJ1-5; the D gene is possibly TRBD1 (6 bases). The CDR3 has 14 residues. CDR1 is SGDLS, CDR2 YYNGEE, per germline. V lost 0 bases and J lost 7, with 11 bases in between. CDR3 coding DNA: TGTGCCAGCAGCGTAGCTCCACAGGGCCAGCCCCAGCATTTT. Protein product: CASSVAPQGQPQHF.

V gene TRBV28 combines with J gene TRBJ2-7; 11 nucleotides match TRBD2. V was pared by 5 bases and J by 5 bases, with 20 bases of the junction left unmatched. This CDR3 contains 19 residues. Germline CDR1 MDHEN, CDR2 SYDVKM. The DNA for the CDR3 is TGTGCCAGCAGTCCCCTCGCACTAGCGGGAGAAATGGTTTGGAACGAGCAGTACTTC. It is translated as CASSPLALAGEMVWNEQYF.

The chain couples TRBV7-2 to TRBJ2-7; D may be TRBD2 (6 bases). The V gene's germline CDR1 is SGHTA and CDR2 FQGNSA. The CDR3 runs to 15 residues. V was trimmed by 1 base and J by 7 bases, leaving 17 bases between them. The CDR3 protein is CASSLVVRGVGEQYF. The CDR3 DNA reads TGTGCCAGCAGCTTAGTCGTGCGGGGAGTGGGGGAGCAGTACTTC.

The CDR3 coding sequence is TGTGCCAGCATCCTGACTAGCGGGAGCGTAGATACGCAGTATTTT. Amino acid sequence: CASILTSGSVDTQYF. The chain is built from TRBV2 and TRBJ2-3, with 12 bases matching TRBD2. This CDR3 has 15 amino acids. The J segment lost 5 bases and the V segment lost 7 bases, leaving 7 bases of the junction unmatched. The germline V gene encodes CDR1 SNHLY and CDR2 FYNNEI.

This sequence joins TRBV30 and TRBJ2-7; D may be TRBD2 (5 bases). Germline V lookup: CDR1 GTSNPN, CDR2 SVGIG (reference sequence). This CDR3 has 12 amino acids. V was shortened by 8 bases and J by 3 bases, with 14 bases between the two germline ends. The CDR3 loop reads CAPHTGFYEQYF. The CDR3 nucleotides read TGTGCCCCCCACACGGGATTCTACGAGCAGTACTTC.

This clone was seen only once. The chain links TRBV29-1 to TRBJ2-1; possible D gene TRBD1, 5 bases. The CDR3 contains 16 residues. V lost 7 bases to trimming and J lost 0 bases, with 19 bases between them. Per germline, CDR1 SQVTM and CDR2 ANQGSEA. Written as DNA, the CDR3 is TGCAGCGCCGTGGGGCCAAGGGTGGGCTCCTACAATGAGCAGTTCTTC. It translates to CSAVGPRVGSYNEQFF.

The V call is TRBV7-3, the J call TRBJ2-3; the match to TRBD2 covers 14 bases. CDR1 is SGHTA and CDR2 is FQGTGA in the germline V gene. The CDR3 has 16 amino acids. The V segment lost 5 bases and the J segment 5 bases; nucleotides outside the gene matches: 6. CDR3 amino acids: CASSPGLAGALDTQYF. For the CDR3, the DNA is TGTGCCAGCAGCCCGGGACTAGCGGGAGCACTAGATACGCAGTATTTT.

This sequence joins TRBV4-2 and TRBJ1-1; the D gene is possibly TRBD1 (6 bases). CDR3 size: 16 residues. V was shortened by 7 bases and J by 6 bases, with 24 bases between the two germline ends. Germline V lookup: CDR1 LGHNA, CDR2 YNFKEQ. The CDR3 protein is CASTKTVRDIDSEAFF. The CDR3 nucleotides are TGTGCCAGCACTAAAACGGTCCGGGACATAGATTCTGAAGCTTTCTTT.

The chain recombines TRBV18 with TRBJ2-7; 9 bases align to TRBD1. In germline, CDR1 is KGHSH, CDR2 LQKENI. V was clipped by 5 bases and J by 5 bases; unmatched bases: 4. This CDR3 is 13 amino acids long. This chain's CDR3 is CASSDRGGNEQYF. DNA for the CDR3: TGTGCCAGCTCAGACAGGGGGGGAAACGAGCAGTACTTC.

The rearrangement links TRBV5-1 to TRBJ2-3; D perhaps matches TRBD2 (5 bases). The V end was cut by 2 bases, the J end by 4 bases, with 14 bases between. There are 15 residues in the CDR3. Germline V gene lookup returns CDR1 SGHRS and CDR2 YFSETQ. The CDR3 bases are TGCGCCAGCAGCTTAGCGGCCACGGGTGCAGATACGCAGTATTTT. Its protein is CASSLAATGADTQYF.

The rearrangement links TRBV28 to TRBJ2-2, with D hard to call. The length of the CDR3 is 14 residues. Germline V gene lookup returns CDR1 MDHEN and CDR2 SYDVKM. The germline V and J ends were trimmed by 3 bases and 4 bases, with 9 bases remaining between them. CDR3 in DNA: TGTGCCAGCAGTTTCGTTAGTGCCACCGGGGAGCTGTTTTTT. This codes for CASSFVSATGELFF.

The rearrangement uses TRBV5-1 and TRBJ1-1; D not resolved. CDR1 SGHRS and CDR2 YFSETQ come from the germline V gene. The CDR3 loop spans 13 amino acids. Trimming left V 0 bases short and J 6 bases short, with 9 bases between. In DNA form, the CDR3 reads TGCGCCAGCAGCTTGGCTACCCTGGCTGAAGCTTTCTTT. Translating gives CASSLATLAEAFF.

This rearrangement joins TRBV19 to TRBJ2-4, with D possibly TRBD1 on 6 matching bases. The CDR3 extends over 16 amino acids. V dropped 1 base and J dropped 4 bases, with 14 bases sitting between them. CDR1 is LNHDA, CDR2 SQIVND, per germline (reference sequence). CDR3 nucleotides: TGTGCCAGTAGTATAGTGGGGGCCGGGAAAAAAAACATTCAGTACTTC. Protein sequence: CASSIVGAGKKNIQYF. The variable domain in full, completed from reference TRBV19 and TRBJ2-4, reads DGGITQSPKYLFRKEGQNVTLSCEQNLNHDAMYWYRQDPGQGLRLIYYSQIVNDFQKGDIAEGYSVSREKKESFPLTVTSAQKNPTAFYLCASSIVGAGKKNIQYFGAGTRLSVL.

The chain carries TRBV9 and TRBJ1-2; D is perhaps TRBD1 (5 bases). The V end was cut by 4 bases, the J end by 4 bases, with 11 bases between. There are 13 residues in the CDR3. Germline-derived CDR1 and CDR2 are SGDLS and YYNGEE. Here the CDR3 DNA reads TGTGCCAGCAGCAAGGGGATCAGCTATGGCTACACCTTC. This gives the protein CASSKGISYGYTF.

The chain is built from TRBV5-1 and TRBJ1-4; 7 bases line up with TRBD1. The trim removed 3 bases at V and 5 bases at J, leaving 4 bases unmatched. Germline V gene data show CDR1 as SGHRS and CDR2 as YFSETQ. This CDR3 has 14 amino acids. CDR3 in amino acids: CASSSGQRNEKLFF. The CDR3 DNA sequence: TGCGCCAGCAGCTCGGGACAGAGGAATGAAAAACTGTTTTTT.